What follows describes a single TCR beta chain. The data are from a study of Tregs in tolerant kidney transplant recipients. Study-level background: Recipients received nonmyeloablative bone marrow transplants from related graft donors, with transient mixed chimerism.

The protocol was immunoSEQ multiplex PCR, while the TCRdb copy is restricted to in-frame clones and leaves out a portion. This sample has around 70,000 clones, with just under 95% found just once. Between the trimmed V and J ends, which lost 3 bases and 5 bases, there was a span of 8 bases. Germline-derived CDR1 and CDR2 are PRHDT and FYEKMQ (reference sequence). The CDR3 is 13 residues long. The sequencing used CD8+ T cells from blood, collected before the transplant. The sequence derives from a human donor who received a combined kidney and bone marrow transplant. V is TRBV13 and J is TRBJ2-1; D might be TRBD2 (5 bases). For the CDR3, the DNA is TGTGCCAGCAGCTTTTGGGAGAACAATGAGCAGTTCTTC. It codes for CASSFWENNEQFF.